The 10 T cell receptor beta chains given below trace back to one sample, sequenced in a study of radiotherapy plus CTLA-4 blockade in lung cancer. Measured with immunoSEQ multiplex PCR; TCRdb has only the in-frame clones, and not every one. This sample has around 100,000 clones, with approximately 72% found just once. The sequences come from peripheral blood, collected from a patient treated with radiotherapy plus ipilimumab. The receptors shown here come from a human donor with non-small cell lung cancer who had a partial response to radiotherapy plus ipilimumab. Some clones in this sample may be carry-over from other donors' samples.

This sequence joins TRBV5-1 and TRBJ2-5; the D gene is possibly TRBD2 (6 bases). The V and J ends lost 8 bases and 2 bases respectively, with 13 bases between them. CDR1 and CDR2 (germline): SGHRS, YFSETQ. The CDR3 spans 13 residues. The CDR3: CASKEGTQETQYF. The CDR3 nucleotides are TGCGCCAGTAAGGAGGGGACTCAAGAGACCCAGTACTTC.

V and J are TRBV27 and TRBJ1-6, with D unclear. Per the germline V gene, CDR1 is MNHEY and CDR2 is SMNVEV (reference sequence). The V end was cut by 6 bases, the J end by 4 bases, with 10 bases between. The CDR3 covers 14 residues. The CDR3 nucleotides are TGTGCCAGCAGCAGACACGAATATAATTCACCCCTCCACTTT. It codes for CASSRHEYNSPLHF.

The chain carries TRBV18 and TRBJ2-2; 12 bases are shared with TRBD2. CDR1 KGHSH and CDR2 LQKENI come from the germline V gene. CDR3 length equals 19 residues. Germline trimming cut 3 bases from V and 0 bases from J; bases unmatched to any gene: 8. CDR3 DNA sequence: TGTGCCAGCTCACCGCGACTAGCGGGAGTGGAGTCGAACACCGGGGAGCTGTTTTTT. Its translation: CASSPRLAGVESNTGELFF.

This chain uses TRBV28 with TRBJ2-3; 7 bases map to TRBD1. With V trimmed by 6 bases and J by 4 bases, 10 bases remained unmatched. The CDR3 sequence is 15 residues long. The germline V gene encodes CDR1 MDHEN and CDR2 SYDVKM. The CDR3 region has the DNA TGTGCCAGCAGAAATGGACAGGTAGGGGCAGATACGCAGTATTTT. Its protein product is CASRNGQVGADTQYF.

This clone has only a few counts. The rearrangement joins TRBV6-5 to TRBJ1-3, with TRBD1 identical over 7 bases. The CDR3 is 15 amino acids. Germline V gives CDR1 MNHEY, CDR2 SVGAGI. V lost 5 bases, J lost 3 bases, and 7 bases stayed unmatched. The chain's CDR3 is CASSATGSFGNTIYF. The CDR3 region has the DNA TGTGCCAGCAGTGCGACAGGGAGCTTTGGAAACACCATATATTTT.

The V and J genes are TRBV15 and TRBJ1-3, with D hard to call. CDR3 length: 18 residues. The V and J ends lost 0 bases and 6 bases respectively, with 21 bases between them. Per germline, CDR1 LNHNV and CDR2 YYDKDF (reference sequence). In DNA form, the CDR3 reads TGTGCCACCAGCAGAGATCAAACTTACTTGGGGAGACAAAACACCATATATTTT. This codes for CATSRDQTYLGRQNTIYF. The full variable domain, its missing parts supplied by reference TRBV15 and TRBJ1-3, is DAMVIQNPRYQVTQFGKPVTLSCSQTLNHNVMYWYQQKSSQAPKLLFHYYDKDFNNEADTPDNFQSRRPNTSFCFLDIRSPGLGDTAMYLCATSRDQTYLGRQNTIYFGEGSWLTVV.

The chain joins TRBV28 to TRBJ2-7, with D possibly matching TRBD1 (5 bases). Germline V CDR1 and CDR2: MDHEN, SYDVKM. V was pared by 9 bases and J by 7 bases, with 19 bases between. CDR3 length: 13 residues. CDR3 residues: CASGSSLGREQYF. The CDR3 DNA reads TGTGCCAGTGGGTCATCGTTGGGGCGTGAGCAGTACTTC.

The J gene is TRBJ2-4, the V gene TRBV10-1; 7 positions agree with TRBD1. Germline V gene data show CDR1 as WNHNN and CDR2 as SYGVQD (reference sequence). The CDR3 runs to 17 residues. V was pared by 3 bases and J by 1 base, with 9 bases of the junction left unmatched. In nucleotides, the CDR3 is TGCGCCAGCAGTGATTCGGCAGGGGGATTGGCCAAAAACATTCAGTACTTC. It codes for CASSDSAGGLAKNIQYF.

The rearrangement links TRBV6-1 to TRBJ1-3, with TRBD1 as a possible D gene (5 bases). The CDR3 is 12 residues long. V was trimmed by 8 bases and J by 10 bases, leaving 15 bases between them. Germline CDR1 MNHNS, CDR2 SASEGT. The CDR3 here is CASDGHQTTIYF. As DNA, the CDR3 is TGTGCCAGCGACGGACACCAAACAACCATATATTTT.

The chain links TRBV15 to TRBJ1-2; 9 positions agree with TRBD1. Germline values: CDR1 LNHNV, CDR2 YYDKDF (reference sequence). Losses at the gene ends were 3 bases for V and 4 bases for J; bases not matched to a gene: 9. The CDR3 runs 16 residues. CDR3 region: CATSRGRDRVLYGYTF. The CDR3 nucleotides read TGTGCCACCAGCAGGGGCCGGGACAGGGTTCTCTATGGCTACACCTTC.